This TCR beta chain was obtained from a study of molecular identifiers for immune sequencing clone quantification (dated by TCRdb to the late 2010s). Study-level background: For a replicate experiment, the RNA from either roughly 18,000 or 92,000 naive CD8 T cells was divided into five aliquots, and four of those aliquots went on to sequencing. This methods study used CD8 T cells to benchmark TCR RNA copy counting and molecular-identifier clustering-based TCR repertoire sequencing (MIDCIRS). The paper's findings and limits, for the study overall: When barcode sub-clustering was not used, chimeric consensus sequences inflated TCR diversity, with chimeras reaching as high as 47%. In CMV-specific effector cells, over 97% of molecules were held by clones above 20 RNA copies, whereas under 1% of molecules were held by such clones in naive cells. A single cell's worth of spiked-in Jurkat TCR RNA was reported detectable even among around 1 million naive CD8 T cells. The sizes of highly expanded clones could end up underestimated when identical TCR molecules share a barcode. Modeling gave about 3 recovered TCR RNA copies per cell versus 8 to 10 by digital PCR, implying 25% to 30% capture efficiency. The naive libraries included spiked-in Jurkat TCR RNA (10 copies' worth), and this Jurkat TCR RNA is not part of the donor repertoire.

A note on this clonotype: Its antigen is not yet known. No clone much larger than this one lies a single base away; base qualities are absent.

Libraries of naive CD8 T cells were generated from roughly 20,000 to 1,000,000 sorted cells, with 10%, 30% or 50% of the purified RNA used. Naive CD8 T cells, defined as CD8+CD4-CCR7+CD45RA+, were FACS-sorted into RLT Plus buffer on a BD FACSAria II. To test detection sensitivity, Jurkat RNA equivalent to more than 9 TCR copies was spiked into samples of roughly 17,000-1,000,000 naive CD8 T cells. CD8 T cells were enriched using RosetteSep CD8+ T Cell Enrichment Cocktail and Ficoll-Paque, and the enriched cells then underwent ACK red cell lysis. The library was generated by PCR. Data came from an Illumina HiSeq 4000. Preparation of bulk TCR libraries followed a previously described approach, with the TCR primers listed in Table S5. The Qiagen AllPrep DNA/RNA kit was used to purify total RNA. Before any analysis, reads coming from multiple sequencing runs of the same library were combined into one pool. Per the source publication's procedure: Only reads with exact TCR constant sequence were kept, trimmed to 150 nt, and grouped by their 12-nt molecular barcodes. Reads within each barcode group were sub-clustered using a 15% Levenshtein threshold, and quality-weighted consensus sequences were constructed for each RNA molecule. Non-functional sequences were discarded, and so were lower-count sequences lying one edit away from another sequence. On the basis of fitting two negative binomial distributions, barcode sub-clusters with fewer than 20% of the maximum read count were discarded. TCRdb cleaned the public reads at Q25 with fastp, built clones with MiXCR and kept in-frame beta chains. Every entry covers one CDR3 protein and lists the most common genes and DNA from its rows. The V and J calls shown here were made by TCRdb, not taken from the authors' results. The sample includes approximately 500,000 distinct CDR3 sequences, with about 20% observed a single time. Of the sample, more than 0.8% is held by the ten largest clones.

Input material: naive CD8+ T cells from blood, with Jurkat cell RNA spiked in. Reading the label with the study, this specimen's cell subset or site is: FACS-sorted CD8+CD4-CCR7+CD45RA+ naive T cells. The TCR was taken from a human donor in good health. Some libraries in this study had Jurkat cell RNA spiked in.

The CDR3 region: CASSYSLNRVREETQYF. At the DNA level, the sequence is TGTGCCAGCAGTTACTCCCTGAACAGGGTGAGGGAAGAGACCCAGTACTTC. The rearranged chain carries TRBV6-5 and TRBJ2-5; the D gene is possibly TRBD1, with 6 bases matching. From the cysteine up to the phenylalanine, the CDR3 has a length of 17 residues. Just CDR3 DNA is preserved here, 51 bases in frame from base 1. V is clipped by 0 bases and J by 3 bases, and the sequence between their germline boundaries is 17 bases long. From the germline V gene, CDR1 is MNHEY and CDR2 is SVGAGI.